A single sample gave rise to the 22 T cell receptor beta chains below, sequenced in a study of blood T cell repertoires in COVID-19 (dated by TCRdb to between 2020 and 2021). Libraries came from the immunoSEQ multiplex PCR assay. This immuneACCESS table, as held by TCRdb, lists in-frame sequences with V and J called but not all clones. Of the missing ones, under half trace to an unresolved V gene in checked studies; the others have no known cause. For this sample there are a few hundred thousand clones; more than 75% appear just once. Clones ranked in the top ten supply under 1.2% of the sample. The sample consisted of peripheral blood. The receptors stem from a human donor with acute or convalescent COVID-19. The donor label of this sample is uncertain.

The CDR3 reads CASSPTGALKGELFF. The CDR3 nucleotides read TGTGCCAGCTCACCGACAGGTGCCCTTAAAGGGGAACTGTTTTTT. The J gene is TRBJ1-4, the V gene TRBV18, with D perhaps TRBD1 (6 bases). Trimming pared 3 bases from V and 12 bases from J, leaving 20 bases between. Germline V lookup: CDR1 KGHSH, CDR2 LQKENI. This CDR3 comprises 15 residues. Variable domain in full (rest from reference TRBV18 and TRBJ1-4): NAGVMQNPRHLVRRRGQEARLRCSPMKGHSHVYWYRQLPEEGLKFMVYLQKENIIDESGMPKERFSAEFPKEGPSILRIQQVVRGDSAAYFCASSPTGALKGELFFGSGTQLSVL.

The chain links TRBV2 to TRBJ2-6, with D hard to call. The germline V gene encodes CDR1 SNHLY and CDR2 FYNNEI. The CDR3 covers 15 residues. Trimming removed 6 bases from V and 1 base from J, with 10 bases in between. CDR3 region: CASRIALSGANVLTF. As DNA, the CDR3 is TGTGCCAGCAGAATCGCACTGTCTGGGGCCAACGTCCTGACTTTC.

This chain connects TRBV5-1 to TRBJ2-5; D remains ambiguous. CDR3 length: 16 residues. Germline V lookup: CDR1 SGHRS, CDR2 YFSETQ. The V end was cut by 0 bases, the J end by 0 bases, with 12 bases between. CDR3 residues: CASSLVSLTNQETQYF. The CDR3 DNA sequence: TGCGCCAGCAGCTTGGTGAGTCTAACGAACCAAGAGACCCAGTACTTC.

CDR3 DNA: TGTGCCAGCTCACCAGGGCGGACAGGGAACACCGGGGAGCTGTTTTTT. Translation: CASSPGRTGNTGELFF. This chain links TRBV18 with TRBJ2-2; TRBD1 matches 7 bases. Trimming removed 2 bases from V and 1 base from J; junction bases left unmatched: 4. Per the germline V gene, CDR1 is KGHSH and CDR2 is LQKENI. The CDR3 is 16 amino acids.

The chain uses TRBV10-1 and TRBJ2-7; 7 bases line up with TRBD1. The germline V gene encodes CDR1 WNHNN and CDR2 SYGVQD (reference sequence). The CDR3 runs 14 residues. V lost 6 bases to trimming and J lost 2 bases; unmatched junction nucleotides: 7. This CDR3 is CASSGTVAPYEQYF. For the CDR3, the DNA is TGCGCCAGCAGCGGGACAGTGGCGCCCTACGAGCAGTACTTC.

The chain couples TRBV19 to TRBJ2-1, with 7 bases aligning to TRBD2. This CDR3 spans 14 amino acids. Unmatched junction bases numbered 9, after V lost 8 bases and J lost 5 bases. The germline gives CDR1 LNHDA, CDR2 SQIVND (reference sequence). This CDR3 reads CASAGGGANNEQFF. In DNA, the CDR3 is TGTGCCAGTGCCGGGGGAGGGGCTAACAATGAGCAGTTCTTC. The full variable domain, completed using reference TRBV19 and TRBJ2-1, is DGGITQSPKYLFRKEGQNVTLSCEQNLNHDAMYWYRQDPGQGLRLIYYSQIVNDFQKGDIAEGYSVSREKKESFPLTVTSAQKNPTAFYLCASAGGGANNEQFFGPGTRLTVL.

The V call is TRBV2, the J call TRBJ2-1; tentative D call: TRBD1 (5 bases). Germline V lookup: CDR1 SNHLY, CDR2 FYNNEI. The CDR3 runs to 14 residues. The V end was cut by 8 bases, the J end by 4 bases, with 15 bases between. CDR3 protein: CASERTPPYNEQFF. The DNA for the CDR3 is TGTGCCAGCGAAAGGACACCGCCATACAATGAGCAGTTCTTC.

The chain carries TRBV18 and TRBJ2-7, with 9 positions matching TRBD1. J was trimmed by 5 bases and V by 4 bases; bases with no gene match: 6. The CDR3 totals 14 residues. Germline values: CDR1 KGHSH, CDR2 LQKENI. CDR3: CASSLGTGRDEQYF. The CDR3 region has the DNA TGTGCCAGCTCACTAGGGACAGGGCGCGACGAGCAGTACTTC.

The chain joins TRBV27 to TRBJ1-6; a possible D gene is TRBD1 (6 bases). This CDR3 has 15 amino acids. CDR1 and CDR2 (germline): MNHEY, SMNVEV (reference sequence). Trimming left V 2 bases short and J 10 bases short, with 15 bases between. CDR3 sequence: CASSLDSRGGSPLHF. The CDR3 nucleotides read TGTGCCAGCAGTTTAGACTCCCGAGGGGGATCACCCCTCCACTTT.

The chain combines TRBV3-1 (or the pseudogene TRBV3-2) with TRBJ1-3; unclear D gene. This CDR3 spans 17 amino acids. V was pared by 0 bases and J by 0 bases, with 12 bases between. Germline V gene lookup returns CDR1 LGHDT and CDR2 YNNKEL (reference sequence). CDR3 amino acids: CASSQDSGPHSGNTIYF. In DNA, the CDR3 is TGTGCCAGCAGCCAAGATTCAGGCCCGCACTCTGGAAACACCATATATTTT.

This clone was found a few times. The chain couples TRBV28 to TRBJ2-6, with TRBD1 matching over 8 bases. CDR1 and CDR2 (germline): MDHEN, SYDVKM. V lost 2 bases, J lost 1 base, and 4 bases stayed unmatched. The CDR3 covers 17 residues. CDR3 sequence (DNA): TGTGCCAGCAGTTTAGGCCAGGGGGCTTCTGGGGCCAACGTCCTGACTTTC. Translating it yields CASSLGQGASGANVLTF.

The chain employs TRBV7-9 and TRBJ2-3; 14 nucleotides match TRBD2. The CDR3 is made up of 17 amino acids. The germline gives CDR1 SEHNR, CDR2 FQNEAQ (reference sequence). Trimming at V came to 5 bases and at J to 2 bases, leaving 6 bases not matched to a gene. The CDR3 nucleotides read TGTGCCAGCAGCGTCGGGACTAGCGGGGGCCTCACAGATACGCAGTATTTT. This gives the protein CASSVGTSGGLTDTQYF. The whole variable domain, filled in from reference TRBV7-9 and TRBJ2-3, reads DTGVSQNPRHKITKRGQNVTFRCDPISEHNRLYWYRQTLGQGPEFLTYFQNEAQLEKSRLLSDRFSAERPKGSFSTLEIQRTEQGDSAMYLCASSVGTSGGLTDTQYFGPGTRLTVL.

This clone was recorded a few times. This rearrangement joins TRBV6-5 to TRBJ1-1; D is perhaps TRBD1 (6 bases). Germline lookup yields CDR1 MNHEY and CDR2 SVGAGI. The CDR3 is 14 residues long. Deletions cut 2 bases from V and 6 bases from J, with 13 bases between. The CDR3 protein is CASSYTGSAAEAFF. The CDR3 coding sequence is TGTGCCAGCAGTTACACAGGGTCGGCCGCTGAAGCTTTCTTT.

The chain is built from TRBV2 and TRBJ1-1; no firm D call. CDR3 length: 11 residues. V lost 2 bases and J 10 bases, leaving 8 bases between the germline ends. The germline V gene encodes CDR1 SNHLY and CDR2 FYNNEI. CDR3 in DNA: TGTGCCAGCAGTGAAAACCTCGGAGCTTTCTTT. Residues: CASSENLGAFF.

The V gene is TRBV3-1 (or the pseudogene TRBV3-2), the J gene TRBJ1-2, with 7 bases identical to TRBD1. The CDR3 spans 14 residues. V shed 4 bases, J shed 1 base, and the junction held 3 bases outside the gene matches. CDR1 and CDR2 (germline): LGHDT, YNNKEL (reference sequence). The CDR3 nucleotides read TGTGCCAGCAGCCCCGGGACAGTTAACTATGGCTACACCTTC. This gives the protein CASSPGTVNYGYTF.

To note about this clone: Distinct nucleotide sequences in the sample also encode this CDR3. V and J are TRBV7-9 and TRBJ2-7; 11 bases fit TRBD1. The junction had 4 bases not matched to a gene; V was cut back by 2 bases and J by 4 bases. The germline V gene has CDR1 SEHNR and CDR2 FQNEAQ (reference sequence). CDR3 length: 15 amino acids. Written as DNA, the CDR3 is TGTGCCAGCAGCTTATACGGACAGGGGGCTTACGAGCAGTACTTC. Residues: CASSLYGQGAYEQYF.

This clone was detected a few times. The chain has TRBV7-2 and TRBJ2-1; 9 bases map to TRBD1. V dropped 5 bases and J dropped 8; count of bases not matched to a gene: 13. The CDR3 covers 16 residues. Germline-derived CDR1 and CDR2 are SGHTA and FQGNSA. In DNA form, the CDR3 reads TGTGCCAGCAGCCCCAGGGCCGGGACAGGGATGCATGAGCAGTTCTTC. Translating gives CASSPRAGTGMHEQFF. The full variable domain, with the rest looked up from reference TRBV7-2 and TRBJ2-1, is GAGVSQSPSNKVTEKGKDVELRCDPISGHTALYWYRQSLGQGLEFLIYFQGNSAPDKSGLPSDRFSAERTGGSVSTLTIQRTQQEDSAVYLCASSPRAGTGMHEQFFGPGTRLTVL.

V is TRBV5-1 and J is TRBJ2-7, with D maybe TRBD1 (6 bases). Per the germline V gene, CDR1 is SGHRS and CDR2 is YFSETQ. The CDR3 spans 19 residues. The V end lost 0 bases, the J end lost 4 bases, and 26 bases lay between the germline ends. The CDR3 sequence: CASSLGYKGNGGDKYEQYF. The CDR3 DNA follows: TGCGCCAGCAGCTTGGGTTACAAGGGAAACGGTGGGGACAAATACGAGCAGTACTTC.

This chain links TRBV7-2 with TRBJ1-4; a possible D gene is TRBD1 (5 bases). Per germline, CDR1 SGHTA and CDR2 FQGNSA. CDR3 size: 16 residues. The V end lost 4 bases, the J end lost 7 bases, and 19 bases lay between the germline ends. The CDR3 loop reads CASSSLSAVGGEKLFF. The DNA of the CDR3 is TGTGCCAGCAGCTCACTCTCAGCCGTGGGGGGTGAAAAACTGTTTTTT.

The chain is built from TRBV25-1 and TRBJ1-2; D is unresolved. The CDR3 spans 15 residues. Germline CDR1 is MGHDK and CDR2 is SYGVNS. V lost 3 bases and J lost 3, with 14 bases in between. Written as DNA, the CDR3 is TGTGCCAGCAGTGAGTTAAGGACGGACTACTATGGCTACACCTTC. It codes for CASSELRTDYYGYTF.

The rearrangement uses TRBV6-5 and TRBJ2-2; the match to TRBD1 covers 7 bases. Germline V CDR1 and CDR2: MNHEY, SVGAGI. The CDR3 length is 15 residues. Unmatched junction bases numbered 9, after V lost 5 bases and J lost 6 bases. The CDR3 loop reads CASSRQGAGAGELFF. DNA of the CDR3: TGTGCCAGCAGTAGACAGGGCGCCGGGGCCGGGGAGCTGTTTTTT.

This chain joins TRBV19 and TRBJ1-5; a weak D match, TRBD1 (6 bases). Germline V CDR1 and CDR2: LNHDA, SQIVND (reference sequence). The CDR3 loop spans 13 amino acids. V lost 7 bases to trimming and J lost 4 bases, with 11 bases between them. Here the CDR3 reads CASTRDTNQPQHF. CDR3 bases: TGTGCCAGTACGAGGGACACAAATCAGCCCCAGCATTTT. Together with reference TRBV19 and TRBJ1-5, the CDR3 gives the full variable domain: DGGITQSPKYLFRKEGQNVTLSCEQNLNHDAMYWYRQDPGQGLRLIYYSQIVNDFQKGDIAEGYSVSREKKESFPLTVTSAQKNPTAFYLCASTRDTNQPQHFGDGTRLSIL.